This TCR beta chain was identified in a study of T cells in Graves' hyperthyroidism and ophthalmopathy. Study observations and caveats: Most clonotypes expanded in thyroid above 0.001 were likewise present in blood.

This clonotype was picked up many times. Antigen: not known. Reasons for excluding patients were uncontrolled infection, other autoimmune disease, pregnancy or lactation. Each 10 ml fresh peripheral blood draw supplied the PBMCs. The CDR3 regions of TCR beta were amplified from RNA transcripts. Using the HTBI primer set, a first-round RT-PCR was run on the TCR CDR3. Each CDR3 protein gets one entry after TCRdb re-called the multiplex PCR reads with MiXCR. The sample shows about 360,000 distinct CDR3 sequences, roughly 13% of them seen only once. Trimming removed 8 bases from V and 0 bases from J; junction bases left unmatched: 3. CDR3 size: 14 residues. Germline V CDR1 and CDR2: KGHDR, SFDVKD.

The sample taken for sequencing was blood. The V call is TRBV24-1, the J call TRBJ2-3; 8 bases align to TRBD2. This sequence was found in a woman younger than 30 with Graves' hyperthyroidism. As DNA, the CDR3 is TGTGCCACCACTAGCGGGTATAGCACAGATACGCAGTATTTT. Translating it yields CATTSGYSTDTQYF.